These T cell receptor beta chains were read from a single sample in a study of cytomegalovirus exposure and HLA in healthy donors. TCRdb keeps only in-frame clones here, not all; method: immunoSEQ multiplex PCR. The sample records 120,000 to 150,000 clones, around 86% being singletons. The sequenced sample consisted of PBMCs. These receptor sequences come from a young woman in good health and CMV-seronegative. Both conserved end residues are part of each CDR3. A D gene is named only where the DNA matches it firmly. Rows may omit the clone size; those that give it use once, few, many or a size class.

TRBD1,NA,TRBV2,TRBJ2-5,CASRTGGETQYF,TGTGCCAGCCGGACAGGCGGGGAGACCCAGTACTTC
TRBD1,NA,TRBV2,TRBJ2-4,CASSEGQGYWAKNIQYF,TGTGCCAGCAGTGAAGGACAGGGGTATTGGGCCAAAAACATTCAGTACTTC
TRBD2,NA,TRBV11-2,TRBJ2-7,CASSQTSGGLSYEQYF,TGTGCCAGCAGCCAAACTAGCGGGGGCCTCTCCTACGAGCAGTACTTC
TRBD1,NA,TRBV29-1,TRBJ1-2,CSVEADRVWSGYTF,TGCAGCGTTGAAGCGGACAGGGTATGGAGCGGCTACACCTTC
TRBD1,NA,TRBV5-4,TRBJ2-7,CASSWDSSYEQYF,TGTGCCAGCAGCTGGGACAGCTCCTACGAGCAGTACTTC
NA,NA,TRBV30,TRBJ1-6,CAWNQYSPLHF,TGTGCCTGGAATCAGTATTCACCCCTCCACTTT
TRBD2,few,TRBV5-6,TRBJ2-7,CASSLASGAQTKQYF,TGTGCCAGCAGCCTAGCTAGCGGGGCTCAGACAAAACAGTACTTC
NA,NA,TRBV10-1,TRBJ2-3,CASSESAFTDTQYF,TGCGCCAGCAGTGAGAGCGCGTTCACAGATACGCAGTATTTT
NA,NA,TRBV7-3,TRBJ1-6,CASSENPTGSPLHF,TGTGCCAGCAGCGAAAACCCGACTGGGTCACCCCTCCACTTT
TRBD2,few,TRBV5-1,TRBJ2-7,CASSLTSGYEQYF,TGCGCCAGCAGCTTGACTAGCGGCTACGAGCAGTACTTC
NA,NA,TRBV27,TRBJ2-5,CASSQAGPQRETQYF,TGTGCCAGCAGTCAGGCGGGACCCCAGCGAGAGACCCAGTACTTC
NA,once,TRBV2,TRBJ1-3,CASSERPRWYSGNTIYF,TGTGCCAGCAGTGAAAGGCCCAGGTGGTATTCTGGAAACACCATATATTTT
NA,NA,TRBV27,TRBJ2-7,CASSPGSSSYEQYF,TGTGCCAGCAGCCCAGGGTCGAGCTCCTACGAGCAGTACTTC
NA,NA,TRBV5-1,TRBJ2-5,CASSLGRVQETQYF,TGCGCCAGCAGCTTGGGGCGGGTCCAAGAGACCCAGTACTTC
NA,NA,TRBV2,TRBJ2-1,CASQTQGGAYNEQFF,TGTGCCAGCCAAACCCAGGGTGGGGCCTACAATGAGCAGTTCTTC
TRBD1,NA,TRBV27,TRBJ1-1,CASSWDRGLGGTEAFF,TGTGCCAGCAGTTGGGACAGGGGGCTGGGGGGCACTGAAGCTTTCTTT
TRBD2,once,TRBV2,TRBJ2-3,CASSEAGGTAYF,TGTGCCAGCAGTGAAGCGGGGGGGACGGCGTATTTT
TRBD1,NA,TRBV18,TRBJ2-5,CASSTTGQGARTQYF,TGTGCCAGCTCAACCACGGGACAGGGGGCGCGGACCCAGTACTTC
NA,few,TRBV6-6,TRBJ2-7,CASSYGPSGYEQYF,TGTGCCAGCAGTTACGGTCCCTCGGGGTACGAGCAGTACTTC
NA,NA,TRBV11-2,TRBJ2-7,CASSLALGTYSSYEQYF,TGTGCCAGCAGCTTAGCTCTCGGGACATATAGCTCCTACGAGCAGTACTTC
NA,NA,TRBV6-5,TRBJ1-1,CASSETVNTEAFF,TGTGCCAGCAGCGAGACAGTCAACACTGAAGCTTTCTTT
NA,NA,TRBV19,TRBJ1-3,CASTPGPGSGNTIYF,TGTGCCAGTACTCCGGGCCCAGGGTCTGGAAACACCATATATTTT
NA,NA,TRBV5-1,TRBJ1-3,CASSLVPQEGPSGNTIYF,TGCGCCAGCAGCTTGGTTCCGCAGGAAGGCCCCTCTGGAAACACCATATATTTT
NA,NA,TRBV2,TRBJ1-1,CASSEGRGRMNTEAFF,TGTGCCAGCAGTGAAGGCAGGGGTAGGATGAACACTGAAGCTTTCTTT
NA,NA,TRBV5-1,TRBJ2-7,CASSLEPNRATYEQYF,TGCGCCAGCAGCTTGGAGCCCAACAGGGCAACCTACGAGCAGTACTTC
TRBD1,NA,TRBV19,TRBJ1-6,CASSIMVQGNSPLHF,TGTGCCAGTAGTATTATGGTACAGGGGAATTCACCCCTCCACTTT
NA,NA,TRBV7-2,TRBJ2-1,CASSLAGAANEQFF,TGTGCCAGCAGCTTAGCGGGGGCCGCCAATGAGCAGTTCTTC
NA,NA,TRBV7-2,TRBJ2-7,CASSLRVEQYF,TGTGCCAGCAGCTTACGGGTCGAGCAGTACTTC
NA,NA,TRBV5-1,TRBJ2-5,CASSPAQGLWETQYF,TGCGCCAGCAGCCCTGCGCAGGGACTGTGGGAGACCCAGTACTTC
NA,NA,TRBV7-3,TRBJ2-5,CASSLDSRETQYF,TGTGCCAGCAGCTTAGATTCACGGGAGACCCAGTACTTC
TRBD1,NA,TRBV19,TRBJ1-5,CASTRDRSSNQPQHF,TGTGCCAGTACCCGGGACAGATCGAGCAATCAGCCCCAGCATTTT
NA,NA,TRBV5-1,TRBJ2-1,CASSPVGRGRDEQFF,TGCGCCAGCAGCCCGGTTGGTAGAGGCAGGGATGAGCAGTTCTTC
NA,few,TRBV6-6,TRBJ1-4,CASSPTGYQEKLFF,TGTGCCAGCAGTCCTACAGGTTATCAGGAAAAACTGTTTTTT
TRBD2,NA,TRBV4-1,TRBJ2-7,CASSPNPSGASYEQYF,TGCGCCAGCAGCCCAAATCCCAGCGGGGCCTCCTACGAGCAGTACTTC
TRBD1,NA,TRBV14,TRBJ2-7,CASSQDTRTGGNSYEQYF,TGTGCCAGCAGCCAAGATACCCGGACAGGGGGTAACTCCTACGAGCAGTACTTC